The 28 T cell receptor beta chains presented below share a single source sample, sequenced in a study of blood T cell repertoires in COVID-19. Method: immunoSEQ multiplex PCR; TCRdb's copy keeps in-frame clones and lacks some. The sample includes roughly 280,000 clones, 80% to 90% of them seen just once. Sequencing was performed on PBMCs or T cells enriched from blood (not recorded which). The receptors originated from a woman aged 18-35 years who had recovered from COVID-19.

This clone was seen a few times. The rearrangement uses TRBV12-3 or TRBV12-4 and TRBJ2-3; D not resolved. V gave up 3 bases and J gave up 4 bases, with 8 bases separating them. The CDR3 sequence is 13 residues long. CDR3 sequence: CASSFLVADTQYF. CDR3 sequence (DNA): TGTGCCAGCAGTTTTCTTGTAGCAGATACGCAGTATTTT.

This chain connects TRBV7-9 to TRBJ2-2, with 10 bases identical to TRBD1. The germline CDR1 and CDR2 sequences are SEHNR and FQNEAQ (reference sequence). J was trimmed by 2 bases and V by 2 bases; bases with no gene match: 11. The CDR3 contains 19 residues. The CDR3 loop is CASSLIFGTGDANTGELFF. The CDR3 nucleotides read TGTGCCAGCAGCTTAATTTTCGGGACAGGGGACGCTAACACCGGGGAGCTGTTTTTT.

The CDR3 DNA is TGTGCCAGCAGCCAAGATTGGACAGGGAATTCACCCCTCCACTTT. It specifies CASSQDWTGNSPLHF. V is TRBV3-1 (or the pseudogene TRBV3-2) and J is TRBJ1-6; 8 bases are a match to TRBD1. Germline-derived CDR1 and CDR2 are LGHDT and YNNKEL (reference sequence). The trim removed 0 bases at V and 7 bases at J, leaving 2 bases unmatched. The CDR3 runs 15 residues.

The chain uses TRBV20-1 and TRBJ1-1; D call uncertain. This CDR3 region has 11 residues. Germline CDR1 is DFQATT and CDR2 is SNEGSKA (reference sequence). V lost 5 bases, J lost 1 base, and 5 bases lay in between. DNA for the CDR3: TGCAGTGCTTACGGGAACACTGAAGCTTTCTTT. Protein product: CSAYGNTEAFF.

The chain carries TRBV6-2 or TRBV6-3 and TRBJ2-2; perhaps TRBD2 as D (5 bases). The ends were cut back, 5 bases at V and 4 bases at J, with 14 bases in the middle. CDR3 length equals 15 residues. Germline values: CDR1 MNHEY, CDR2 SVGEGT. CDR3: CASSPRQGSTGELFF. Here the CDR3 DNA reads TGTGCCAGCAGTCCCAGACAAGGGAGCACCGGGGAGCTGTTTTTT.

This chain connects TRBV5-4 to TRBJ2-4, with 10 bases that match TRBD1. This CDR3 spans 15 amino acids. Germline assignment: CDR1 SGHNT and CDR2 YYREEE (reference sequence). The ends lost 5 bases at V and 4 bases at J; junction bases unmatched: 6. CDR3 DNA sequence: TGTGCCAGCAGGGGGGAGGGACAGGGGAAAAACATTCAGTACTTC. Translating it yields CASRGEGQGKNIQYF.

V and J are TRBV6-6 and TRBJ2-3; possible D gene TRBD2, 6 bases. Trimming took 0 bases from V and 3 from J, leaving 10 bases between them. The CDR3 runs to 15 residues. Germline loops: CDR1 MNHNY, CDR2 SVGAGI (reference sequence). This CDR3 reads CASSYSKGGTDTQYF. For the CDR3, the DNA is TGTGCCAGCAGTTACTCGAAAGGAGGGACAGATACGCAGTATTTT.

DNA for the CDR3: TGTGCCAGCTCCTTCGGTGGACAGGGCCACACTGAAGCTTTCTTT. As protein: CASSFGGQGHTEAFF. This rearrangement joins TRBV18 to TRBJ1-1; TRBD1 aligns across 8 bases. The CDR3 runs to 15 residues. Losses at the gene ends were 6 bases for V and 3 bases for J; bases not matched to a gene: 9. Germline-derived CDR1 and CDR2 are KGHSH and LQKENI.

The chain uses TRBV29-1 and TRBJ2-7, with D perhaps matching TRBD1 (5 bases). This CDR3 is built from 12 residues. Germline CDR1 is SQVTM and CDR2 is ANQGSEA. DNA for the CDR3: TGCACGGTGGGGCAGAGCTCCTACGAGCAGTACTTC. Its translation is CTVGQSSYEQYF.

V gene TRBV9 combines with J gene TRBJ2-3; 8 bases match TRBD2. Germline CDR1 SGDLS, CDR2 YYNGEE. V was pared by 4 bases and J by 3 bases, with 10 bases of the junction left unmatched. This CDR3 region has 16 residues. In DNA, the CDR3 is TGTGCCAGCAGCCCTCGGGGCGGGGGGCCTACAGATACGCAGTATTTT. This sequence encodes CASSPRGGGPTDTQYF.

V is TRBV6-5 and J is TRBJ2-5; TRBD1 might be the D (6 bases). The CDR3 spans 12 residues. Trimming pared 7 bases from V and 5 bases from J, leaving 11 bases between. Germline values: CDR1 MNHEY, CDR2 SVGAGI. DNA of the CDR3: TGTGCCAGCAATATGAGGGGGGAGACCCAGTACTTC. Its protein is CASNMRGETQYF.

V usage is TRBV18 and J usage is TRBJ1-1; D gene ambiguous. Germline V gives CDR1 KGHSH, CDR2 LQKENI. The CDR3 loop spans 11 amino acids. The V end was cut by 3 bases, the J end by 8 bases, with 7 bases between. CDR3 in amino acids: CASSPRGEAFF. CDR3 DNA sequence: TGTGCCAGCTCACCTCGGGGAGAAGCTTTCTTT.

The chain employs TRBV4-1 and TRBJ1-2, with no clear D. Trimming shortened V by 3 bases and J by 5 bases, and 10 bases separated the two germline ends. This CDR3 contains 13 residues. CDR1 and CDR2 (germline): MGHRA, YSYEKL. The CDR3 sequence: CASSQESVYGYTF. CDR3 DNA: TGCGCCAGCAGCCAGGAGAGTGTTTATGGCTACACCTTC.

This sequence joins TRBV20-1 and TRBJ2-3, with a possible D match to TRBD1 (5 bases). This CDR3 has 16 residues. V lost 3 bases, J lost 0 bases, and 16 bases lay in between. CDR1 is DFQATT and CDR2 is SNEGSKA in the germline V gene (reference sequence). CDR3 DNA: TGCAGTGCTAGTCTTCTTTCCAGGGCGAGCACAGATACGCAGTATTTT. Translation: CSASLLSRASTDTQYF.

V usage is TRBV7-9 and J usage is TRBJ1-2; 11 bases align to TRBD1. V gave up 5 bases and J gave up 3 bases; unmatched junction bases: 8. The V gene's germline CDR1 is SEHNR and CDR2 FQNEAQ (reference sequence). This CDR3 is 16 amino acids long. CDR3 sequence (DNA): TGTGCCAGCAGCCCAGACGGGACAGGGGGGCACTATGGCTACACCTTC. Residues: CASSPDGTGGHYGYTF.

The chain couples TRBV9 to TRBJ1-3; a possible D gene is TRBD1 (6 bases). The V gene's germline CDR1 is SGDLS and CDR2 YYNGEE. Trimming left V 3 bases short and J 1 base short, with 14 bases between. The CDR3 consists of 16 residues. CDR3 nucleotides: TGTGCCAGCAGCGCCGGTTCGAGGGGGTCTGGAAACACCATATATTTT. This encodes CASSAGSRGSGNTIYF.

The V call is TRBV4-1, the J call TRBJ1-3; D is ambiguous. CDR3 length equals 16 residues. The V end was cut by 0 bases, the J end by 2 bases, with 11 bases between. Germline V gene lookup returns CDR1 MGHRA and CDR2 YSYEKL. CDR3: CASSQDLQPTGNTIYF. The CDR3, as DNA: TGCGCCAGCAGCCAAGATCTACAGCCAACTGGAAACACCATATATTTT.

The V and J genes are TRBV5-1 and TRBJ1-2, with TRBD1 matching over 7 bases. V shed 3 bases, J shed 2 bases, and the junction held 13 bases outside the gene matches. The CDR3 is 17 amino acids. The germline CDR1 and CDR2 sequences are SGHRS and YFSETQ. The CDR3 loop reads CASSYRDRPRVNYGYTF. The CDR3 bases are TGCGCCAGCAGCTACCGGGACAGACCCCGGGTAAACTATGGCTACACCTTC.

The chain joins TRBV5-4 to TRBJ2-7, with 8 positions matching TRBD1. This CDR3 spans 15 amino acids. CDR1 SGHNT and CDR2 YYREEE come from the germline V gene (reference sequence). V shed 2 bases and J 2 bases; nucleotides not matched to a gene: 6. CDR3 sequence (DNA): TGTGCCAGCAGCTTCGTAGGACAGGGAACCTACGAGCAGTACTTC. As protein: CASSFVGQGTYEQYF.

This clone appeared a single time. This chain links TRBV5-6 with TRBJ2-3; 8 bases line up with TRBD2. CDR1 SGHDT and CDR2 YYEEEE come from the germline V gene. CDR3 length equals 18 residues. The junction had 12 bases not matched to a gene; V was cut back by 3 bases and J by 0 bases. In DNA form, the CDR3 reads TGTGCCAGCAGCTGGGGGTCGGCGGGGGGCCTTAGCACAGATACGCAGTATTTT. Its protein product is CASSWGSAGGLSTDTQYF.

V and J are TRBV5-1 and TRBJ1-1, with D perhaps TRBD1 (6 bases). The germline V gene has CDR1 SGHRS and CDR2 YFSETQ. The CDR3 extends over 15 amino acids. V shed 2 bases and J shed 7 bases, with 18 bases lying between them. CDR3 sequence (DNA): TGCGCCAGCAGCTTAGTTCTCGGACAGAACTATGAAGCTTTCTTT. Protein: CASSLVLGQNYEAFF. Full variable domain (remainder filled in from reference TRBV5-1 and TRBJ1-1): KAGVTQTPRYLIKTRGQQVTLSCSPISGHRSVSWYQQTPGQGLQFLFEYFSETQRNKGNFPGRFSGRQFSNSRSEMNVSTLELGDSALYLCASSLVLGQNYEAFFGQGTRLTVV.

This rearrangement joins TRBV6-5 to TRBJ2-3, with D tentatively TRBD1 (6 bases). V was pared by 0 bases and J by 0 bases, with 10 bases between. This CDR3 spans 16 amino acids. The germline V gene has CDR1 MNHEY and CDR2 SVGAGI. CDR3 nucleotide sequence: TGTGCCAGCAGTTACTCCTGGGGGCGGAGCACAGATACGCAGTATTTT. This sequence encodes CASSYSWGRSTDTQYF.

The V and J genes are TRBV18 and TRBJ1-1; possibly TRBD1 for D (6 bases). The CDR3 is 16 amino acids. Per the germline V gene, CDR1 is KGHSH and CDR2 is LQKENI. The V end was cut by 4 bases, the J end by 2 bases, with 17 bases between. In DNA, the CDR3 is TGTGCCAGCTCACTCCGACGGACGGGACAAAACACTGAAGCTTTCTTT. As protein: CASSLRRTGQNTEAFF. Supplemented by reference TRBV18 and TRBJ1-1, the full variable domain reads NAGVMQNPRHLVRRRGQEARLRCSPMKGHSHVYWYRQLPEEGLKFMVYLQKENIIDESGMPKERFSAEFPKEGPSILRIQQVVRGDSAAYFCASSLRRTGQNTEAFFGQGTRLTVV.

This sequence joins TRBV10-3 and TRBJ1-2; D is possibly TRBD1 (6 bases). Germline V lookup: CDR1 ENHRY, CDR2 SYGVKD. The CDR3 length is 15 residues. V shed 0 bases and J shed 2 bases, with 10 bases lying between them. The CDR3 sequence is CAISESRDTNYGYTF. CDR3 nucleotide sequence: TGTGCCATCAGTGAGTCCCGGGACACCAACTATGGCTACACCTTC.

The chain recombines TRBV5-6 with TRBJ1-4; 9 bases match TRBD1. The CDR3 sequence is 14 residues long. Germline values: CDR1 SGHDT, CDR2 YYEEEE. Trimming took 0 bases from V and 8 from J; bases not matched to a gene: 2. The CDR3 reads CASSLGTGDEKLFF. The CDR3 DNA reads as TGTGCCAGCAGCTTGGGGACAGGGGACGAAAAACTGTTTTTT.

This clone was seen once. The CDR3 coding sequence is TGTGCCACCAGTGACCGCCCGACTAGCTTAAGCTCCTACAATGAGCAGTTCTTC. It codes for CATSDRPTSLSSYNEQFF. V usage is TRBV24-1 and J usage is TRBJ2-1; 7 nucleotides agree with TRBD2. Germline-derived CDR1 and CDR2 are KGHDR and SFDVKD. With 4 bases clipped from V and 0 bases from J, the junction kept 11 bases outside the gene matches. This CDR3 comprises 18 residues.

Remarks on this clone: Relative to the germline gene, one junction end is altered; a read error may explain this. V gene TRBV20-1 combines with J gene TRBJ1-5; no reliable D call. This CDR3 is built from 11 residues. Germline-derived CDR1 and CDR2 are DFQATT and SNEGSKA (reference sequence). This chain's CDR3 is CSARVGSSHFF. The CDR3 coding sequence is TGCAGTGCTAGAGTGGGCTCGTCCCATTTTTTT.

This clone was observed a single time. The chain recombines TRBV6-4 with TRBJ2-3; maybe TRBD2 (7 bases). This CDR3 has 15 residues. Germline values: CDR1 MRHNA, CDR2 SNTAGT. Trimming left V 2 bases short and J 2 bases short, with 11 bases between. CDR3 protein: CASSDGGGPTDTQYF. The CDR3 bases are TGTGCCAGCAGTGACGGGGGGGGCCCCACAGATACGCAGTATTTT.